The clone carrying this T cell receptor beta chain was counted only a few times. Germline lookup yields CDR1 SEHNR and CDR2 FQNEAQ (reference sequence). This CDR3 is 14 amino acids long. Trimming at V came to 6 bases and at J to 6 bases, leaving 7 bases not matched to a gene. The entry originates in a study of cytomegalovirus exposure and HLA in healthy donors. The PCR ran on 60 Vbeta and 13 Jbeta primers. Sequencing was performed with immunoSEQ multiplex PCR; in TCRdb, only in-frame clones are kept and a portion is missing. The data show under 250,000 clones, with roughly 83% seen just once and 0.71% held by the top ten.

The sequence was collected from a boy younger than 10 in good health and CMV-seronegative. Sequenced input: PBMCs. V gene TRBV7-9 combines with J gene TRBJ2-1, with 8 nucleotides matching TRBD2. The CDR3 region is CASRKRGYSNEQFF. The CDR3 region has the DNA TGTGCCAGCAGAAAGCGGGGGTACTCCAATGAGCAGTTCTTC.